This TCR beta chain was recorded in a study of OX40 agonist ivuxolimab in advanced cancers. Study-level background: Patients treated during dose escalation were battling hepatocellular carcinoma, melanoma, renal cell or head and neck cancer. Findings of the study overall: In the 0.1-3.0 mg/kg groups, partial responders showed among the lowest expansion. At doses 0.1 to 3.0 mg/kg, CD4+ and CD8+ clones expanded. Researchers report that CD8+ T cells had, on average, more expanded clones than CD4+.

The CDR3 runs 14 residues. CDR1 and CDR2 from the germline V gene are LNHDA and SQIVND (reference sequence). V was pared by 3 bases and J by 8 bases, with 6 bases of the junction left unmatched. Here immunoSEQ multiplex PCR was the method, and the copy in TCRdb shows in-frame clones only, minus some. The data contain roughly 61,000 clones, 87% of them singletons. Details on this clone: As yet, its antigen is unknown.

Here the sequenced sample was CD4+ or CD8+ T cells sorted from blood, taken in a trial of the OX40 agonist ivuxolimab. The chain couples TRBV19 to TRBJ1-5; 8 nucleotides align to TRBD1. The receptor was isolated from an adult with an advanced solid tumor such as melanoma, head and neck, liver or kidney cancer. In DNA form, the CDR3 reads TGTGCCAGTAGTATCGACAGGGGATGGGAGCCCCAGCATTTT. Protein: CASSIDRGWEPQHF.